This T cell receptor (beta chain) was recorded in a study of shared clonotypes between healthy human individuals. Findings of the study overall: Generally, naive subsets (rather than memory subsets) showed larger estimated richness.

A word on this clone: The target antigen is unknown.

Profiled with immunoSEQ multiplex PCR; TCRdb holds only in-frame clones, not every one. The sample carries fewer than 1.4 million clones, around 82% recorded once. All donors were healthy HIV-negative adults lacking recent acute infections or vaccinations. Germline V gives CDR1 SGHNT, CDR2 YENEEA. CDR3 size: 14 residues. V gave up 4 bases and J gave up 5 bases, with 14 bases separating them. This receptor was obtained from a young man in good health. Some clones in this sample may be carry-over from other donors' samples. This chain links TRBV11-3 with TRBJ1-1, with TRBD1 as a possible D gene (5 bases). The sequenced material came from memory CD4+ T cells from PBMCs. As for subset: CD45RA-negative fraction. CDR3 in amino acids: CASSSRGGETEAFF. The CDR3 DNA follows: TGTGCCAGCAGCTCCCGAGGAGGGGAAACTGAAGCTTTCTTT. Drawing the rest from reference TRBV11-3 and TRBJ1-1, the complete variable domain is EAGVVQSPRYKIIEKKQPVAFWCNPISGHNTLYWYLQNLGQGPELLIRYENEEAVDDSQLPKDRFSAERLKGVDSTLKIQPAELGDSAVYLCASSSRGGETEAFFGQGTRLTVV.